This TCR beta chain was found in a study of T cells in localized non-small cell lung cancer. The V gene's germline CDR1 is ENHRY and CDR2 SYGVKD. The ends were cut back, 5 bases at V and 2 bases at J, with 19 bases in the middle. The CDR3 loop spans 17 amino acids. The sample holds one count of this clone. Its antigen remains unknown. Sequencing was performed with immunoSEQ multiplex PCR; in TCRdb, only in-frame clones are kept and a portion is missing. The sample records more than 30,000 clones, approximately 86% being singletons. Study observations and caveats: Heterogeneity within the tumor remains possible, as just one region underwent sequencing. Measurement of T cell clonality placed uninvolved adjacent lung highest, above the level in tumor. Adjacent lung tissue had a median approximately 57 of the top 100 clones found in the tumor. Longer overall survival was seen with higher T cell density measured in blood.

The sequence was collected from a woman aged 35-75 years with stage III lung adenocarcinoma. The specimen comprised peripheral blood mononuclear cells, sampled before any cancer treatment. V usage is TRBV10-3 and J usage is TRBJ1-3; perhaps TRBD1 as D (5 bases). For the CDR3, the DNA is TGTGCCATCAGTTCCTATGAGGGGCATGGGACTGGAAACACCATATATTTT. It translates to CAISSYEGHGTGNTIYF.